The clone carrying this TCR beta chain was counted ten times or more. The data were obtained in a study of response to subunit inactivated influenza vaccine. V shed 2 bases, J shed 0 bases, and the junction held 8 bases outside the gene matches. CDR1 MDHEN and CDR2 SYDVKM come from the germline V gene. The CDR3 has 18 amino acids. TCRdb recomputed calls from the RT-PCR reads with MiXCR, one row per CDR3 protein. The sample contains around 710,000 distinct CDR3 sequences, over 11% of which appear only once. The source is a man aged 45 to 65 who received an inactivated influenza vaccine. This sample comprised PBMCs from blood, obtained less than 15 days before vaccination. The J gene is TRBJ2-1, the V gene TRBV28, with 9 bases aligning to TRBD2. The CDR3 loop is CASSLRGGVSSSYNEQFF. The CDR3, as DNA: TGTGCCAGCAGTTTACGCGGGGGGGTATCAAGCTCCTACAATGAGCAGTTCTTC.